This T cell receptor (beta chain) came from a study of T cells in localized non-small cell lung cancer. The study, taken as a whole, reports: Owing to sequencing of a solitary tumor region, heterogeneity cannot be discounted. Appearances in adjacent lung were noted for a median 57 of the top 100 tumor clones.

Concerning this clone: Antigen unknown.

Profiling relied on immunoSEQ multiplex PCR, and the TCRdb table lists in-frame clones only, not all of them. The top ten hold roughly 10% of the sample, which has roughly 26,000 clones, over 70% seen once. Sequences were derived from peripheral blood, sampled before any cancer treatment. The receptor's source is a man between 35 and 75 years old with stage III squamous cell lung carcinoma.

CDR3 sequence reads: CASSLQYTEAFF. The CDR3 DNA follows: TGTGCCAGCAGCTTGCAGTACACTGAAGCTTTCTTT. The chain employs TRBV5-8 and TRBJ1-1; D is undetermined. CDR3 length: 12 amino acids. Deletions cut 1 base from V and 3 bases from J, with 4 bases between. Looked up from germline, CDR1 is SGHTS and CDR2 is YDEGEE.